The 32 T cell receptor beta chains below all came from one sample that was sequenced in a study of T cells in Graves' hyperthyroidism and ophthalmopathy (dated by TCRdb to between 2018 and 2021). Libraries were constructed by multiplex PCR. TCRdb names Illumina HiSeq 2000 as the instrument used. The TCR beta CDR3 regions were amplified from RNA transcripts. The TCR CDR3 was subjected to a first round of RT-PCR using the HTBI primer set and the Qiagen OneStep RT-PCR kit. The raw public data were reprocessed by TCRdb itself: fastp quality trimming at Q25, MiXCR clonotype calling, in-frame beta chains only. CDR3 protein sequences are deduplicated, and each keeps its most common genes and DNA. In this sample the table shows about 95,000 distinct CDR3 sequences, approximately 40% of which occur a single time. Together, the top ten hold around 9.6% of the sample. Sequencing was carried out using peripheral blood or thyroid tissue (not recorded which). The receptors were gathered from a woman aged 30 to 39 with Graves' hyperthyroidism.

This clonotype was counted only a few times. This chain joins TRBV2 and TRBJ1-5; 10 bases align to TRBD1. The CDR3 runs to 13 residues. Germline V gives CDR1 SNHLY, CDR2 FYNNEI. Trimming removed 6 bases from V and 4 bases from J; junction bases left unmatched: 0. The CDR3 DNA is TGTGCCAGCAGGGGACAGGGGAATCAGCCCCAGCATTTT. Translating it yields CASRGQGNQPQHF. Full variable domain (outside the CDR3, taken from reference TRBV2 and TRBJ1-5): EPEVTQTPSHQVTQMGQEVILRCVPISNHLYFYWYRQILGQKVEFLVSFYNNEISEKSEIFDDQFSVERPDGSNFTLKIRSTKLEDSAMYFCASRGQGNQPQHFGDGTRLSIL.

This clonotype was found a few times. The rearrangement links TRBV7-9 to TRBJ2-1; 10 bases match TRBD2. Germline lookup yields CDR1 SEHNR and CDR2 FQNEAQ (reference sequence). The ends lost 2 bases at V and 9 bases at J; junction bases unmatched: 4. The CDR3 has 14 residues. The CDR3 DNA reads TGTGCCAGCAGCTTAACTAGCGGGAAGGGTGAGCAGTTCTTC. Its protein product is CASSLTSGKGEQFF.

This clonotype appeared many times. A much larger clone sits a single nucleotide away, making a read error possible. This rearrangement joins TRBV9 to TRBJ1-3; tentatively, D is TRBD1 (5 bases). CDR1 is SGDLS, CDR2 YYNGEE, per germline. There are 15 residues in the CDR3. V lost 1 base and J 0 bases, leaving 8 bases between the germline ends. CDR3 in amino acids: CASSVTDSSGNTIYF. In DNA form, the CDR3 reads TGTGCCAGCAGCGTAACAGACAGCTCTGGAAACACCATATATTTT.

This clonotype has a count of ten or more. This rearrangement joins TRBV4-1 to TRBJ1-6; 9 bases match TRBD1. CDR1 MGHRA and CDR2 YSYEKL come from the germline V gene. V was clipped by 4 bases and J by 10 bases; unmatched bases: 11. The length of the CDR3 is 16 residues. CDR3 coding DNA: TGCGCCAGCAGCCCCCTCAGGGGACAGGGAGGATCACCCCTCCACTTT. This translates into CASSPLRGQGGSPLHF.

About this clonotype: A read error may be the cause here, since a much bigger clone is one base away. Here the CDR3 DNA reads TGTGCCAGCAGCCCCGACGGGGGCTACGAGCAGTACTTC. Translating it yields CASSPDGGYEQYF. This chain connects TRBV9 to TRBJ2-7; a possible D gene is TRBD2 (6 bases). Trimming left V 4 bases short and J 3 bases short, with 11 bases between. The V gene's germline CDR1 is SGDLS and CDR2 YYNGEE. This CDR3 contains 13 residues.

As concerns this clonotype: Its ends do not fully match the called genes, so a read error is possible. The chain has TRBV11-2 and TRBJ2-5; D is uncertain. CDR1 and CDR2 (germline): SGHAT, FQNNGV. There are 14 residues in the CDR3. CDR3 loop: CANSLSPAQETKYF. CDR3 in DNA: TGTGCCAACAGCTTAAGTCCGGCCCAAGAGACCAAGTACTTC.

A note on this clonotype: The conserved phenylalanine or tryptophan is not found at the CDR3 terminus, so this likely reflects a read error. This sequence joins TRBV10-3 and TRBJ1-6; 9 bases map to TRBD1. The J segment lost 4 bases and the V segment lost 6 bases, leaving 7 bases of the junction unmatched. The CDR3 totals 16 residues. Germline values: CDR1 ENHRY, CDR2 SYGVKD. CDR3 amino acids: CAISGTGNGYNSPLHL. Written as DNA, the CDR3 is TGTGCCATCAGCGGGACAGGGAATGGATATAATTCACCCCTCCACTTG.

V and J are TRBV4-1 and TRBJ2-3; 9 nucleotides agree with TRBD2. J gave up 6 bases and V 4 bases, and 14 bases lay outside the gene matches. The CDR3 extends over 17 amino acids. Germline CDR1 and CDR2: MGHRA and YSYEKL. CDR3 sequence: CASSPTLGGRAGDTQYF. DNA for the CDR3: TGCGCCAGCAGCCCCACCCTAGGCGGGAGGGCTGGGGATACGCAGTATTTT.

A word on this clonotype: Since no conserved phenylalanine or tryptophan closes the CDR3, a read error is the likely cause. The chain couples TRBV13 to TRBJ2-5; no clear D gene. The CDR3 contains 14 residues. V was clipped by 6 bases and J by 4 bases, with 15 bases between them. Germline V CDR1 and CDR2: PRHDT, FYEKMQ (reference sequence). This CDR3 reads CASSPHRPLETQYL. DNA of the CDR3: TGTGCCAGCAGTCCCCATCGGCCCCTAGAGACCCAGTACCTC.

This clonotype was counted only a few times. The chain links TRBV15 to TRBJ1-1, with D perhaps TRBD1 (6 bases). The CDR3 has 14 residues. Trimming cost V 3 bases and J 4 bases, with 12 bases left between them. Germline V gene sequence: CDR1 LNHNV, CDR2 YYDKDF (reference sequence). The CDR3 DNA sequence: TGTGCCACCAGCAGGAGGGGGGGGACCACTGAAGCTTTCTTT. Protein sequence: CATSRRGGTTEAFF. Full variable domain (missing parts from reference TRBV15 and TRBJ1-1): DAMVIQNPRYQVTQFGKPVTLSCSQTLNHNVMYWYQQKSSQAPKLLFHYYDKDFNNEADTPDNFQSRRPNTSFCFLDIRSPGLGDTAMYLCATSRRGGTTEAFFGQGTRLTVV.

This clonotype was observed many times. This chain joins TRBV5-1 and TRBJ2-7, with no clear D. CDR1 is SGHRS, CDR2 YFSETQ, per germline. Trimming cost V 0 bases and J 3 bases, with 13 bases left between them. The CDR3 sequence is 15 residues long. Here the CDR3 DNA reads TGCGCCAGCAGCTTGGTGTTTGTCCCTGGCTACGAGCAGTACTTC. Translated, it gives CASSLVFVPGYEQYF.

The chain couples TRBV9 to TRBJ2-5; maybe TRBD1 (6 bases). Germline V CDR1 and CDR2: SGDLS, YYNGEE. This CDR3 has 14 amino acids. The V gene lost 4 bases and the J gene lost 6 bases, with 16 bases spanning the gap. CDR3 nucleotide sequence: TGTGCCAGCAGCTTGAGAGGGGGTTATCAGACCCAGTACTTC. Its protein product is CASSLRGGYQTQYF.

The chain is built from TRBV5-1 and TRBJ1-5; 8 bases line up with TRBD1. Looked up from germline, CDR1 is SGHRS and CDR2 is YFSETQ. V lost 2 bases and J lost 7; bases outside the gene matches: 17. The CDR3 consists of 18 residues. Written as DNA, the CDR3 is TGCGCCAGCAGCTTAGCGGAGGGGACAGGCCGGAGGAGGCAGCCCCAGCATTTT. Protein: CASSLAEGTGRRRQPQHF.

Concerning this clonotype itself: Lacking the conserved final phenylalanine or tryptophan, this CDR3 likely reflects a read error. The chain uses TRBV7-9 and TRBJ1-2; no firm D call. This CDR3 comprises 12 residues. From germline, CDR1 is SEHNR and CDR2 FQNEAQ (reference sequence). DNA of the CDR3: TGCGCCAGCAGCCTCCGGGCCTATGGCTACACCTCC. It specifies CASSLRAYGYTS.

The chain couples TRBV9 to TRBJ2-6; TRBD2 is a possible D gene (5 bases). The CDR3 is 17 residues long. The germline V gene has CDR1 SGDLS and CDR2 YYNGEE. V lost 1 base and J 0 bases, leaving 11 bases between the germline ends. CDR3 sequence: CASSVSGLSSGANVLTF. The CDR3 DNA is TGTGCCAGCAGCGTATCCGGACTGAGCTCTGGGGCCAACGTCCTGACTTTC.

This clonotype was counted ten times or more. The CDR3 sequence: CASSLEWGYRAWDEQYF. In DNA, the CDR3 is TGTGCCAGCAGCTTAGAGTGGGGGTACAGGGCGTGGGATGAGCAGTACTTC. The V call is TRBV7-9, the J call TRBJ2-7, with a possible D match to TRBD1 (6 bases). Between the trimmed V and J ends, which lost 1 base and 7 bases, there was a span of 23 bases. This CDR3 region has 17 residues. Germline V CDR1 and CDR2: SEHNR, FQNEAQ (reference sequence).

The rearrangement joins TRBV7-8 to TRBJ1-2; D remains ambiguous. V lost 8 bases, J lost 5 bases, and 15 bases lay in between. The CDR3 totals 13 residues. CDR1 SGHVS and CDR2 FQNEAQ come from the germline V gene. The CDR3 loop is CASALSRIYGYTF. DNA for the CDR3: TGTGCCAGCGCCCTGAGCCGGATTTATGGCTACACCTTC.

This clonotype was seen at least ten times. V usage is TRBV10-3 and J usage is TRBJ1-1; 12 bases agree with TRBD1. Germline values: CDR1 ENHRY, CDR2 SYGVKD. The V and J ends lost 6 bases and 5 bases, in that order; junction bases with no gene match: 10. The CDR3 sequence is 16 residues long. Here the CDR3 DNA reads TGTGCCATCAGGGGGGGGGACAGGGGGCGAAGAACTGAAGCTTTCTTT. This sequence encodes CAIRGGDRGRRTEAFF.

The genes are TRBV2 and TRBJ2-5; 8 nucleotides align to TRBD1. CDR1 and CDR2 from the germline V gene are SNHLY and FYNNEI. The CDR3 spans 15 residues. Unmatched junction bases numbered 7, after V lost 6 bases and J lost 1 base. The CDR3 loop is CASRPGTGPQETQYF. CDR3 bases: TGTGCCAGCAGACCAGGGACAGGCCCCCAAGAGACCCAGTACTTC.

This clonotype was seen a few times. With a much larger clone just one base away, this may be a read error. Without the conserved terminal phenylalanine or tryptophan, this CDR3 likely stems from a read error. This chain uses TRBV7-9 with TRBJ1-1; no definite D call. The V end lost 1 base, the J end lost 10 bases, and 10 bases lay between the germline ends. Germline V gene data show CDR1 as SEHNR and CDR2 as FQNEAQ (reference sequence). This CDR3 is built from 12 residues. CDR3: CASSLEGFRAFS. The CDR3 bases are TGTGCCAGCAGCTTAGAAGGATTTAGAGCTTTCTCT.

The sample holds many counts of this clonotype. The V call is TRBV5-1, the J call TRBJ1-1, with 9 positions matching TRBD1. The CDR3 runs to 13 residues. Trimming took 5 bases from V and 2 from J; bases not matched to a gene: 1. Per the germline V gene, CDR1 is SGHRS and CDR2 is YFSETQ. The CDR3 here is CASRQGANTEAFF. The CDR3 bases are TGCGCCAGCAGACAGGGGGCAAACACTGAAGCTTTCTTT.

The J gene is TRBJ2-5, the V gene TRBV20-1, with D hard to call. Deletions cut 2 bases from V and 1 base from J, with 5 bases between. From germline, CDR1 is DFQATT and CDR2 SNEGSKA (reference sequence). The CDR3 covers 12 residues. Here the CDR3 reads CSARRGQETQYF. As DNA, the CDR3 is TGCAGTGCTAGAAGAGGCCAAGAGACCCAGTACTTC.

This clonotype has ten or more counts. The gene calls are TRBV11-2 and TRBJ1-1; D is possibly TRBD1 (5 bases). The CDR3 runs 14 residues. Trimming shortened V by 5 bases and J by 1 base, and 11 bases separated the two germline ends. Germline V lookup: CDR1 SGHAT, CDR2 FQNNGV. In nucleotides, the CDR3 is TGTGCCAGCAGCACGATGACAGAGAACACTGAAGCTTTCTTT. Translation gives CASSTMTENTEAFF.

This clonotype came up many times. The chain couples TRBV19 to TRBJ1-1; D is uncertain. Germline CDR1 and CDR2: LNHDA and SQIVND (reference sequence). V was cut by 3 bases and J by 4 bases, with 9 bases left in between. The CDR3 is 13 residues long. Written as DNA, the CDR3 is TGTGCCAGTAGTATGTGGCGGGGCACTGAAGCTTTCTTT. Its translation is CASSMWRGTEAFF.

This clonotype was found many times. V usage is TRBV28 and J usage is TRBJ1-2; D call uncertain. This CDR3 is built from 13 residues. V lost 3 bases to trimming and J lost 4 bases, with 9 bases between them. The germline V gene encodes CDR1 MDHEN and CDR2 SYDVKM. For the CDR3, the DNA is TGTGCCAGCAGTTTCCGGGCAGGCTATGGCTACACCTTC. It translates to CASSFRAGYGYTF.

This chain uses TRBV7-9 with TRBJ1-1; D is undetermined. CDR1 SEHNR and CDR2 FQNEAQ come from the germline V gene (reference sequence). The V end was cut by 4 bases, the J end by 8 bases, with 14 bases between. This CDR3 has 13 residues. The CDR3 nucleotides are TGTGCCAGCAGCTCCCAAGCAGGAACAGAAGCTTTCTTT. It specifies CASSSQAGTEAFF. The complete variable domain, with remaining parts taken from reference TRBV7-9 and TRBJ1-1, reads DTGVSQNPRHKITKRGQNVTFRCDPISEHNRLYWYRQTLGQGPEFLTYFQNEAQLEKSRLLSDRFSAERPKGSFSTLEIQRTEQGDSAMYLCASSSQAGTEAFFGQGTRLTVV.

The sample holds many counts of this clonotype. This rearrangement joins TRBV28 to TRBJ1-2, with 7 bases identical to TRBD1. J lost 8 bases, V lost 7 bases, and 10 bases had no gene match. This CDR3 contains 13 residues. CDR1 is MDHEN, CDR2 SYDVKM, per germline. The CDR3 spells CASTSDRVLGYTF. For the CDR3, the DNA is TGTGCCAGCACCTCTGACAGGGTCTTGGGCTACACCTTC.

A note on this clonotype: Here the CDR3 omits its conserved ending phenylalanine or tryptophan, so a read error is the likely source. The DNA is left out, because the CDR3 cannot be placed on it with certainty; the CDR3 is given as TCRdb lists it. The V gene is TRBV7-9, the J gene TRBJ2-6; the table's D call, TRBD1, was not checked against the DNA. Germline CDR1 is SEHNR and CDR2 is FQNEAQ (reference sequence). The CDR3 spans 14 residues, counting both ends. CDR3 residues: CASSLQGGANVLAL.

This clonotype was recorded at least ten times. The chain recombines TRBV6-6 with TRBJ2-2, with 8 bases aligning to TRBD1. Germline V gene lookup returns CDR1 MNHNY and CDR2 SVGAGI (reference sequence). CDR3 length equals 16 residues. Germline trimming cut 6 bases from V and 3 bases from J; bases unmatched to any gene: 9. CDR3 nucleotides: TGTGCCAGCAGGAACTCAGGGGGCCGTGACACCGGGGAGCTGTTTTTT. Protein product: CASRNSGGRDTGELFF.

The V and J genes are TRBV7-2 and TRBJ1-3; D gene ambiguous. Germline loops: CDR1 SGHTA, CDR2 FQGNSA. V was clipped by 2 bases and J by 4 bases, with 12 bases between them. This CDR3 comprises 15 residues. CDR3 in amino acids: CASSLSPGLGNTIYF. The CDR3 DNA follows: TGTGCCAGCAGCTTAAGTCCAGGCCTCGGAAACACCATATATTTT.

This clonotype came up many times. V usage is TRBV5-1 and J usage is TRBJ1-5; perhaps TRBD1 as D (6 bases). Germline V gene data show CDR1 as SGHRS and CDR2 as YFSETQ. The CDR3 is 16 amino acids. Trimming left V 4 bases short and J 4 bases short, with 18 bases between. The CDR3 nucleotides read TGCGCCAGCAGCGCTGAAACCGGGACATCTAATCAGCCCCAGCATTTT. Protein: CASSAETGTSNQPQHF.

This clonotype was seen ten or more times. The chain uses TRBV20-1 and TRBJ2-7, with D perhaps TRBD1 (6 bases). In germline, CDR1 is DFQATT, CDR2 SNEGSKA (reference sequence). The ends were cut back, 4 bases at V and 0 bases at J, with 7 bases in the middle. This CDR3 is built from 12 residues. The CDR3 nucleotides read TGCAGTGCTAAACAGGGCTCCTACGAGCAGTACTTC. Translating it yields CSAKQGSYEQYF.